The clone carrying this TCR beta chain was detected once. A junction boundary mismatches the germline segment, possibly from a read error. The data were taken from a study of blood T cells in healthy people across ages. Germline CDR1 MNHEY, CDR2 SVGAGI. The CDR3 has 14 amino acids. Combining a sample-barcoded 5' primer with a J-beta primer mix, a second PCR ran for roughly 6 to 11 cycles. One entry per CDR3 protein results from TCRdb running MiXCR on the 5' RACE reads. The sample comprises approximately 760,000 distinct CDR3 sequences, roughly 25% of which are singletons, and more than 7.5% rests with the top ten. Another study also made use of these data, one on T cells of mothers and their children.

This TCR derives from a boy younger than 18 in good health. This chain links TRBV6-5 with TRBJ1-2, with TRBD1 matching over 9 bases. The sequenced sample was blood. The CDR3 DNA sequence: TGTGCCGGCAGTTACGGAACAGGGGGCAGGGGCTACACCTTC. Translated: CAGSYGTGGRGYTF.